This is a list of T cell receptor beta chains from one sample in a study of Ad26.COV2.S vaccination and SARS-CoV-2 variants. Generated by immunoSEQ multiplex PCR, the TCRdb table keeps only in-frame clones and is missing some. The data show hundreds of thousands of clones, roughly 89% seen once. The material sequenced was peripheral blood, taken in a trial of Ad26.COV2.S vaccine versus placebo. These receptors were collected from a person aged 18 to 59 who received the Ad26.COV2.S COVID-19 vaccine or a placebo. The CDR3 runs from the conserved cysteine through the conserved F or W. D genes are given only for firm matches. Clone size is given for some rows only: seen once, a few or many times, or a class if the clone is expanded.

v_gene	abundance	d_gene	j_gene	CDR3aa	CDR3nt
TRBV7-8	-	-	TRBJ2-7	CASSQTSVEQYF	TGTGCCAGCAGCCAGACTAGTGTCGAGCAGTACTTC
TRBV19	-	TRBD2	TRBJ2-1	CASSAGGGRYYNEQFF	TGTGCCAGTAGCGCCGGGGGGGGTCGCTACTACAATGAGCAGTTCTTC
TRBV9	-	-	TRBJ1-2	CASSVMERSGYTF	TGTGCCAGCAGCGTAATGGAACGTAGTGGCTACACCTTC
TRBV12-5	-	-	TRBJ2-2	CASGLVSFSASAPGELFF	TGTGCTAGTGGTTTGGTATCGTTTTCCGCCAGCGCGCCAGGGGAGCTGTTTTTT
TRBV28	-	-	TRBJ1-2	CASRGFNYGYTF	TGTGCCAGCAGGGGGTTTAACTATGGCTACACCTTC
TRBV3-1/TRBV3-2	-	TRBD1	TRBJ2-7	CASSPSGQDIYEQYF	TGTGCCAGCAGCCCCTCGGGACAGGATATCTACGAGCAGTACTTC
TRBV5-6	-	-	TRBJ2-6	CASSLTGSGANVLTF	TGTGCCAGCAGCTTAACTGGTTCCGGGGCCAACGTCCTGACTTTC
TRBV7-8	once	TRBD2	TRBJ2-7	CASSLRASGRAYEQYF	TGTGCCAGCAGCTTACGCGCTAGCGGGAGGGCCTACGAGCAGTACTTC
TRBV18	-	-	TRBJ1-2	CASSPDRLNYGYTF	TGTGCCAGCTCACCTGACAGACTAAACTATGGCTACACCTTC
TRBV29-1	-	TRBD2	TRBJ2-5	CSVGGTLQETQYF	TGCAGCGTCGGGGGGACTCTCCAAGAGACCCAGTACTTC
TRBV15	-	-	TRBJ2-1	CATSRVGGDEQFF	TGTGCCACCAGCAGAGTTGGAGGGGATGAGCAGTTCTTC
TRBV6-2/TRBV6-3	-	-	TRBJ2-2	CASSYLGHANTGELFF	TGTGCCAGCAGTTACCTCGGACATGCGAACACCGGGGAGCTGTTTTTT
TRBV11-2	-	TRBD1	TRBJ2-7	CASSPRQGASYEQYF	TGTGCCAGCAGCCCCAGACAGGGCGCTTCCTACGAGCAGTACTTC
TRBV5-1	-	TRBD2	TRBJ2-2	CASSLATSGNTGELFF	TGCGCCAGCAGCTTGGCGACTAGCGGTAACACCGGGGAGCTGTTTTTT
TRBV28	-	-	TRBJ2-1	CASSSPSTGRHNEQFF	TGTGCCAGCAGTTCCCCATCGACTGGGCGACACAATGAGCAGTTCTTC
TRBV7-9	-	-	TRBJ2-3	CASSLALREGETDTQYF	TGTGCCAGCAGCTTAGCGCTCAGGGAGGGGGAAACAGATACGCAGTATTTT
TRBV11-2	-	-	TRBJ2-1	CASSKGLDSYNEQFF	TGTGCCAGCAGCAAAGGGTTGGATTCCTACAATGAGCAGTTCTTC
TRBV29-1	-	-	TRBJ1-2	CSVLSAANYGYTF	TGCAGCGTTCTGTCAGCGGCTAACTATGGCTACACCTTC
TRBV7-2	-	-	TRBJ2-7	CASNFGNSYEQYF	TGTGCCAGCAACTTTGGGAACTCCTACGAGCAGTACTTC
TRBV7-2	-	TRBD1	TRBJ1-1	CASSPGGGRGQTEAFF	TGTGCCAGCAGCCCCGGGGGGGGCAGGGGGCAAACTGAAGCTTTCTTT
TRBV5-8	once	TRBD2	TRBJ2-2	CASRNRLAGVFTGELFF	TGTGCCAGCAGAAATAGACTAGCGGGAGTGTTCACCGGGGAGCTGTTTTTT
TRBV28	-	TRBD2	TRBJ2-2	CASSLLWGGTGELFF	TGTGCCAGCAGTTTATTGTGGGGAGGGACCGGGGAGCTGTTTTTT
TRBV27	-	TRBD1	TRBJ1-2	CASSRDRDYGYTF	TGTGCCAGCAGCCGTGACAGGGACTATGGCTACACCTTC
TRBV7-9	-	-	TRBJ2-6	CASRADSGANVLTF	TGTGCCAGCAGGGCGGACTCTGGGGCCAACGTCCTGACTTTC